This T cell receptor beta chain was obtained from a study of T cells in Graves' hyperthyroidism and ophthalmopathy. Notes on the study in general: The model forecast ophthalmopathy, anticipating it by a median around 6.5 months before onset.

TCR beta CDR3 sequences were amplified from RNA transcripts. TCR CDR3 regions were first amplified by RT-PCR with HTBI primers. TCRdb re-analysed the multiplex PCR reads in MiXCR, keeping a single row per CDR3 protein. The profile shows hundreds of thousands of distinct CDR3 sequences, 38% of them singletons. After removal of 4 bases from V and 0 bases from J, the junction contained 6 bases not matched to a gene. Per germline, CDR1 SGHKS and CDR2 YYEKEE (reference sequence). The CDR3 is 16 amino acids. It was 8 to 10 ml of fresh peripheral blood that supplied the PBMCs. In regard to this clonotype: No antigen is known for it.

The source material was blood. The chain recombines TRBV5-5 with TRBJ1-4; 7 bases align to TRBD1. The source of this sequence is a man between 18 and 35 years old with Graves' hyperthyroidism. CDR3 region: CASSRDRQSTNEKLFF. Here the CDR3 DNA reads TGTGCCAGCAGCCGGGACAGACAGTCAACTAATGAAAAACTGTTTTTT.